This TCR beta chain was identified in a study of cytomegalovirus exposure and HLA in healthy donors (dated by TCRdb to 2016 to 2017). Background for the entire study: An earlier analysis of some 600 of the donors reported around 280 Gb of sequence data and 95 million to 140 million unique TCR beta sequences obtained from around 190 million T cells. About 320 gigabases of sequencing data and tens of millions of unique TCR sequences were included in an early release covering over 600 HLA-typed donors. The genetic ancestry cluster associated with self-reported Caucasian donors included roughly 84% of the approximately 400 genotyped donors. The study was designed to test whether signatures of past pathogen exposure could be identified by cataloging public T cell receptors. The T cell repertoires of 666 subjects were profiled by immunosequencing and related to cytomegalovirus serostatus. In addition to the first cohort of 650 to 750 subjects, a separate validation cohort of under 150 different subjects was used. High-throughput TCR immunosequencing, statistical association of individual TCRs with disease status, and machine learning were combined to predict cytomegalovirus infection status. A later analysis re-examined previously published TCR beta repertoires from roughly 720 donors and added high-resolution HLA genotyping to investigate patterns of TCR occurrence. The later analysis used no new phenotypic data to find candidate immune exposures, relying instead on TCR beta sequences and their occurrence across donors. In an earlier analysis of 587 of the donors, high-throughput TCR beta sequencing was used to judge whether each TCR beta V gene segment behaved as functional or pseudogenic. Alongside the repertoire data, information on donor age, sex, ethnicity and CMV serostatus was compiled. A later genetic analysis used genome-wide SNP genotypes for about three fifths of the roughly 700 donors, treating that subset as a discovery cohort. All discovery cohort repertoires had been generated on a single sequencing platform. HLA typing covered class I and class II loci at four-digit resolution. The number of typed donors differed by locus: about 620-640 for A, B, C, DRB1 and DQB1; 500 to 550 for DQA1; over 600 for DPA1; and some 450 for DPB1. Several DR-DQ haplotypes were handled as single units for association and clustering because linkage in the cohort was strong. On average, roughly 200,000 unique TCR beta nucleotide sequences were sequenced per donor among 300 to 500 genotyped donors of the cohort, with about 19% of those sequences being non-productive.

Libraries were made using the immunoSEQ multiplex PCR assay. The multiplex PCR relied on a mix of 60 forward primers for TCR Vbeta segments and 13 reverse primers for TCR Jbeta segments. A multiplex PCR assay on genomic DNA amplified the CDR3 region of rearranged TCR beta genes. The amplified TCR beta libraries were sequenced on the Illumina HiSeq System as 87-base-pair reads. In the authors' own workflow: A later analysis counted 65 million to 90 million unique TCR beta chains across the 650 to 800 repertoires, and 10 million to 11 million of these chains were shared by at least two donors. Raw reads were error-corrected and collapsed into unique sequences with a nearest-neighbor algorithm that merged closely related sequences to remove PCR and sequencing errors. CDR3 sequences were aligned to IMGT reference sequences to assign V, D and J gene segments. For a sequence to be retained, a match of at least six nucleotides was required to both a V gene segment and a J gene segment. Rearrangements were classified as productive when the CDR3 lacked stop codons and remained in frame with V and J, and all other rearrangements were classified as non-productive. Following IMGT convention, CDR3 was defined as the stretch from the second conserved V-encoded cysteine up to the conserved J-encoded phenylalanine. The earlier analysis of about 570 of the donors excluded any sequence lacking an unambiguous match to a single V gene segment. An earlier analysis of 587 of the donors classified V segments as functional when productive rearrangements were above 56.7% and as segregating when the standard deviation between donors was above 5%. A statistical classification framework was built for diagnosing cytomegalovirus status from the catalog of TCR beta chain sequences. A later analysis assigned V and J genes by comparing TCR nucleotide sequences with IMGT/GENE-DB human TR gene sequences. Using the TCRdist pipeline, a later analysis assigned CDR3 sequences along with most-parsimonious VDJ recombination scenarios. A later analysis defined each TCR beta chain by its CDR3 amino acid sequence plus V-gene family, and excluded reads lacking a unique V-gene family. In a later analysis, 450 to 600 highly shared, low-generation-probability nucleotide sequences were removed to address suspected cross-contamination and a sequencing artifact. For each public chain, a later analysis derived a clonal expansion index from normalized ranks of inferred template counts within each repertoire. In a later analysis, generation probabilities were computed using a VDJ recombination model fitted to out-of-frame rearrangements, and the results were checked against IGoR. A later analysis scored TCR-TCR, TCR-HLA and TCR-CMV co-occurrence with hypergeometric tests, applying a repertoire-size bias correction to TCR pairs. A later analysis estimated false discovery rates by permuting HLA or CMV assignments 20 times. In a later analysis, co-occurring TCRs were grouped using DBSCAN, with TCRdist sequence similarity added in when clustering inside HLA-allele-positive subsets. Co-occurrence clustering excluded repertoires with fewer than 30,000 or more than 120,000 public chains, plus five with anomalous nucleotide sharing. TCRdb's version of the immuneACCESS table is confined to in-frame rearrangements and falls short of the full clone set. An unresolved V gene accounts for under half of the shortfall where checked; the remainder is of unknown origin. That table furnishes V, J and clone size, whereas the DNA furnished D and trimming. This sample holds about 100,000 clones; about a tenth were observed only once. The top ten constitute about 5.7% of the sample.

V drops 7 bases and J drops 5 bases, leaving 17 bases in between. CDR1 and CDR2, looked up from the germline V gene, are SQVTM and ANQGSEA. Spanning cysteine to phenylalanine, the CDR3 consists of 13 amino acids. The DNA shown is the 39-base CDR3, in frame from base 1. This clone has more than one count but fewer than ten. Its cognate antigen has yet to be identified. The input lacks base qualities; no much larger clone sits a single base away. Paper-wide results and their limitations: A later analysis found that most CMV-associated TCR beta chains appeared HLA-restricted, with HLA associations seemingly driven largely by CMV exposure. A later analysis associated 15,000 to 20,000 TCR beta sequences with specific HLA alleles at a false discovery rate of 0.05. A later analysis found that TCR association rates varied across HLA loci, with DRB1 alleles showing the most associated TCRs and HLA-C alleles the fewest. The cohort was sequenced for TCR beta chains only, and without alpha or paired-chain data the features that could be detected were limited. A later genetic analysis associated a missense DCLRE1C variant with V-gene and J-gene trimming of TCR beta chains, and an independent cohort replicated the association. Strong co-occurrence of HLA alleles, especially DR and DQ, made assigning TCR associations to individual alleles difficult. Because counts were too low, seventeen rarely observed V segments, including chromosome 9 orphons, were excluded from the earlier analysis of 587 of the donors. According to the authors, the approach could potentially be generalized to other disease states and immunological phenotypes. In a later analysis, several top co-occurrence clusters were reported to appear linked to parvovirus B19, influenza, CMV and Epstein-Barr virus. Broadly in line with IMGT annotations, most TCR beta V segments showed up in productive rearrangements about 87% or about 30% of the time in an earlier analysis of some 590 of the donors. In both the original and validation cohorts, the classifier was reported to diagnose cytomegalovirus status with high specificity and sensitivity. Linkage disequilibrium might explain the correlated functional status among segregating V segments, but an unknown experimental factor could not be ruled out. In a later genetic analysis, fewer N-insertions in productive TCRs were reported among donors in an Asian-associated ancestry cluster than the roughly 700-donor mean. Immune exposure information for the cohort was limited to CMV serostatus. A further reported finding was that TCR beta sequences accurately predicted the HLA-A and HLA-B alleles for most subjects in the first cohort. Some IMGT-functional V segments, including TRBV6-2 and TRBV6-3, could not be told apart with the 87-base-pair reads, so those segments were excluded. Roughly uniform sequencing depth across donors was assumed in presence/absence analyses, although this assumption may not hold. The study listed approximately 150 TCR beta chains as associated with cytomegalovirus. Because some donors lacked HLA typing at each locus, the association tests relied only on the typed subset. In a later analysis, HLA-associated TCR beta chains showed more clonal expansion and lower generation probabilities than non-associated chains that were equally common. A few of the identified cytomegalovirus-associated TCR beta chains were confirmed in vitro to be specific for cytomegalovirus antigens. Most TCR sequences were seen in very few donors, while some public TCRs were found in many individuals. A group of highly shared sequence variants was considered likely to be a technical artifact of the sequencing pipeline.

In total, approximately 700 healthy bone marrow donors made up the cohort. Cohort members were all nominally healthy when sampled, although unrecorded immune exposures were likely present. The donor was CMV seropositive and was included in the group of almost 300 seropositive cohort members. A peripheral blood sample was collected from each donor, and TCR beta sequencing was performed on peripheral blood mononuclear cells. The Qiagen DNeasy Blood Extraction Kit was used to extract genomic DNA from the blood cell samples. The specimen was PBMCs. This TCR was recovered from a man aged 35 to 55 in good health and CMV-seropositive. The rearrangement joined TRBV29-1 to TRBJ2-5; TRBD2 is perhaps the D gene, given 5 matching bases. The sequenced DNA: TGCAGCGCCGGCGGGTGGGATTCGGAGACCCAGTACTTC. It specifies CSAGGWDSETQYF. Reference TRBV29-1 and TRBJ2-5 proteins supply the regions before and after the CDR3; the full variable domain is: SAVISQKPSRDICQRGTSLTIQCQVDSQVTMMFWYRQQPGQSLTLIATANQGSEATYESGFVIDKFPISRPNLTFSTLTVSNMSPEDSSIYLCSAGGWDSETQYFGPGTRLLVL.